This passage covers 27 T cell receptor beta chains from one sample sequenced in a study of cytomegalovirus exposure and HLA in healthy donors. The PCR made use of 60 Vbeta and 13 Jbeta primers. Using immunoSEQ multiplex PCR, the repertoire was profiled, and TCRdb retains in-frame clones only, with some absent. This repertoire includes roughly 200,000 clones. Input material: PBMCs. These TCRs come from a girl aged 2 to 10 in good health and CMV-seropositive.

The CDR3 DNA sequence: TGTGCCAGTAGTACCAACAGGGGGGTCACTGAAGCTTTCTTT. Translated: CASSTNRGVTEAFF. V and J are TRBV19 and TRBJ1-1, with 8 positions matching TRBD1. Germline V gene sequence: CDR1 LNHDA, CDR2 SQIVND (reference sequence). J gave up 4 bases and V 4 bases, and 5 bases lay outside the gene matches. The CDR3 contains 14 residues.

The genes are TRBV5-1 and TRBJ1-5; maybe TRBD1 (6 bases). V dropped 1 base and J dropped 1 base, with 9 bases sitting between them. CDR1 and CDR2 from the germline V gene are SGHRS and YFSETQ. CDR3 length equals 15 residues. The CDR3 nucleotides read TGCGCCAGCAGCTTGTCAGGGACAAGCAATCAGCCCCAGCATTTT. It yields the protein CASSLSGTSNQPQHF.

The chain carries TRBV10-3 and TRBJ2-6, with D perhaps matching TRBD1 (6 bases). Trimming stripped 0 bases from V and 5 bases from J, with 23 bases between. This CDR3 region has 20 residues. The germline V gene has CDR1 ENHRY and CDR2 SYGVKD. The CDR3, as DNA: TGTGCCATCAGTGAGTCTCCTGAGGCGACAGGCCCTGGTTGGGCCAACGTCCTGACTTTC. Its translation is CAISESPEATGPGWANVLTF.

The chain couples TRBV6-1 to TRBJ2-1; TRBD1 matches 11 bases. CDR1 and CDR2 (germline): MNHNS, SASEGT. The J segment lost 4 bases and the V segment lost 7 bases, leaving 6 bases of the junction unmatched. This CDR3 is 15 amino acids long. The CDR3, as DNA: TGTGCCAGCATAGTGGGGACAGGGGGGTACAATGAGCAGTTCTTC. Amino acids: CASIVGTGGYNEQFF.

This chain uses TRBV10-1 with TRBJ2-1; 7 bases are a match to TRBD1. The germline V gene encodes CDR1 WNHNN and CDR2 SYGVQD (reference sequence). The CDR3 is 13 residues long. V lost 0 bases and J lost 9; bases outside the gene matches: 2. CDR3 loop: CASSESYRGEQFF. The CDR3 nucleotides read TGCGCCAGCAGTGAGTCGTACAGGGGTGAGCAGTTCTTC.

This sequence joins TRBV29-1 and TRBJ2-5; TRBD2 matches at 13 bases. Germline CDR1 reads SQVTM; CDR2 reads ANQGSEA. Trimming took 7 bases from V and 4 from J; bases not matched to a gene: 3. There are 13 residues in the CDR3. The CDR3 region has the DNA TGCAGCGCGGGGACTAGCGGGATAGAGACCCAGTACTTC. Translation: CSAGTSGIETQYF.

As DNA, the CDR3 is TGTGCCAGCAGTACAGGACAGGGGGCGGGTGGCTACACCTTC. Translated, it gives CASSTGQGAGGYTF. The chain has TRBV6-5 and TRBJ1-2; 11 bases map to TRBD1. J was trimmed by 7 bases and V by 5 bases; bases with no gene match: 6. This CDR3 region has 14 residues. Germline assignment: CDR1 MNHEY and CDR2 SVGAGI.

CDR3 DNA sequence: TGTGCCAGCAGCGTATCCCCCCAAGGAGCCCCATTGGATGGCTACACCTTC. This gives the protein CASSVSPQGAPLDGYTF. This rearrangement joins TRBV9 to TRBJ1-2; D ambiguous. The CDR3 runs 17 residues. Trimming cost V 1 base and J 6 bases, with 22 bases left between them. Germline assignment: CDR1 SGDLS and CDR2 YYNGEE.

The chain has TRBV19 and TRBJ2-4, with TRBD1 identical over 10 bases. The length of the CDR3 is 18 residues. Germline V gene data show CDR1 as LNHDA and CDR2 as SQIVND (reference sequence). V gave up 3 bases and J gave up 0 bases; unmatched junction bases: 8. The CDR3 loop is CASSMRLGQGRAKNIQYF. CDR3 bases: TGTGCCAGTAGTATGCGCCTGGGACAGGGGCGAGCCAAAAACATTCAGTACTTC.

J is TRBJ2-1 and V is TRBV11-3; D uncertain. Trimming stripped 1 base from V and 7 bases from J, with 11 bases between. The germline V gene has CDR1 SGHNT and CDR2 YENEEA. The CDR3 loop spans 14 amino acids. The CDR3, as DNA: TGTGCCAGCAGCTTAGGAGCCGGAGTAAATGAGCAGTTCTTC. It codes for CASSLGAGVNEQFF.

The DNA for the CDR3 is TGTGCCAGCAGCCACTCACCCCGTGGGAGCGGGCCATACGAGCAGTACTTC. Translating gives CASSHSPRGSGPYEQYF. V is TRBV4-2 and J is TRBJ2-7; D may be TRBD2 (6 bases). The CDR3 contains 17 residues. The V end was cut by 3 bases, the J end by 4 bases, with 22 bases between. The germline gives CDR1 LGHNA, CDR2 YNFKEQ.

The CDR3 sequence is CASSLGQVVGIQYF. CDR3 nucleotide sequence: TGTGCCAGCAGTTTAGGACAGGTCGTCGGGATTCAGTACTTC. The chain joins TRBV28 to TRBJ2-4; 7 positions agree with TRBD1. This CDR3 spans 14 amino acids. The germline CDR1 and CDR2 sequences are MDHEN and SYDVKM. With V trimmed by 2 bases and J by 10 bases, 8 bases remained unmatched.

The chain combines TRBV5-1 with TRBJ2-2; tentative D call: TRBD2 (6 bases). The germline V gene encodes CDR1 SGHRS and CDR2 YFSETQ. The CDR3 extends over 14 amino acids. Trimming pared 7 bases from V and 7 bases from J, leaving 17 bases between. The DNA of the CDR3 is TGCGCCAGCGACCAGGGAGCGGGCGGCGGGGAGCTGTTTTTT. Its translation is CASDQGAGGGELFF. Supplemented by reference TRBV5-1 and TRBJ2-2, the full variable domain reads KAGVTQTPRYLIKTRGQQVTLSCSPISGHRSVSWYQQTPGQGLQFLFEYFSETQRNKGNFPGRFSGRQFSNSRSEMNVSTLELGDSALYLCASDQGAGGGELFFGEGSRLTVL.

Concerning this clone itself: Germline and junction disagree at one end, which may indicate a read error. CDR3 residues: CASSLGGLVSCEQYF. As DNA, the CDR3 is TGTGCCAGCAGCTTAGGGGGACTAGTCTCCTGCGAGCAGTACTTC. V and J are TRBV7-6 and TRBJ2-7, with 8 bases identical to TRBD2. The CDR3 runs 15 residues. Germline V gene data show CDR1 as SGHVS and CDR2 as FNYEAQ. The variable domain in full, completed from reference TRBV7-6 and TRBJ2-7, reads GAGVSQSPRYKVTKRGQDVALRCDPISGHVSLYWYRQALGQGPEFLTYFNYEAQQDKSGLPNDRFSAERPEGSISTLTIQRTEQRDSAMYRCASSLGGLVSCEQYFGPGTRLTVT.

This rearrangement joins TRBV10-2 to TRBJ2-2; maybe TRBD2 (6 bases). Germline CDR1 is WSHSY and CDR2 is SAAADI. The CDR3 is made up of 15 amino acids. V lost 6 bases and J lost 3, with 14 bases in between. The CDR3 protein is CASRQRDSDTGELFF. DNA of the CDR3: TGCGCCAGCAGGCAACGGGACTCGGACACCGGGGAGCTGTTTTTT.

The chain recombines TRBV27 with TRBJ1-5; tentatively, D is TRBD1 (6 bases). CDR3 length: 13 amino acids. The germline gives CDR1 MNHEY, CDR2 SMNVEV (reference sequence). Trimming took 6 bases from V and 3 from J, leaving 9 bases between them. The CDR3 bases are TGTGCCAGCAGCGACAGGTACAATCAGCCCCAGCATTTT. This codes for CASSDRYNQPQHF.

The chain has TRBV7-9 and TRBJ1-4; 9 positions agree with TRBD1. Germline CDR1 reads SEHNR; CDR2 reads FQNEAQ (reference sequence). V lost 7 bases and J lost 6; bases outside the gene matches: 18. The CDR3 is made up of 18 amino acids. This chain's CDR3 is CASTPGKGQGVGHEKLFF. The CDR3 coding sequence is TGTGCCAGCACTCCAGGGAAGGGACAGGGAGTCGGACATGAAAAACTGTTTTTT.

This chain connects TRBV10-1 to TRBJ2-7; tentatively, D is TRBD2 (5 bases). The length of the CDR3 is 11 residues. CDR1 is WNHNN, CDR2 SYGVQD, per germline (reference sequence). The CDR3 loop is CSSGNSYEQYF. As DNA, the CDR3 is TGCTCGTCCGGGAACTCCTACGAGCAGTACTTC.

V gene TRBV14 combines with J gene TRBJ2-7; D is perhaps TRBD2 (6 bases). CDR3 length: 16 residues. From germline, CDR1 is SGHDN and CDR2 FVKESK. V was pared by 1 base and J by 5 bases, with 18 bases between. The CDR3 coding sequence is TGTGCCAGCAGCCAAGGCCCGCGGTGGAGGGGAAACGAGCAGTACTTC. Amino acid sequence: CASSQGPRWRGNEQYF.

The V call is TRBV5-1, the J call TRBJ2-5; TRBD1 aligns across 7 bases. Germline trimming cut 3 bases from V and 5 bases from J; bases unmatched to any gene: 4. The CDR3 has 13 residues. CDR1 SGHRS and CDR2 YFSETQ come from the germline V gene. The CDR3 region is CASSSTGLETQYF. The CDR3, as DNA: TGCGCCAGCAGCTCGACAGGGTTGGAGACCCAGTACTTC.

The chain employs TRBV5-6 and TRBJ1-5; maybe TRBD1 (5 bases). The V gene's germline CDR1 is SGHDT and CDR2 YYEEEE. The CDR3 is made up of 19 amino acids. V lost 3 bases and J 0 bases, leaving 22 bases between the germline ends. CDR3 DNA sequence: TGTGCCAGCAGCTACGGAGGGGTACCCGGAACGTATAGCAATCAGCCCCAGCATTTT. Encoded protein: CASSYGGVPGTYSNQPQHF.

The chain employs TRBV4-1 and TRBJ1-4; D gene ambiguous. V was cut by 0 bases and J by 3 bases, with 14 bases left in between. CDR3 length: 17 amino acids. The V gene's germline CDR1 is MGHRA and CDR2 YSYEKL. CDR3 bases: TGCGCCAGCAGCCAAGATCGATTCAAGCCTTCTAATGAAAAACTGTTTTTT. Amino acid sequence: CASSQDRFKPSNEKLFF.

The rearrangement joins TRBV10-3 to TRBJ2-7, with a weak D call TRBD1 (5 bases). Germline V gene lookup returns CDR1 ENHRY and CDR2 SYGVKD. The CDR3 has 11 residues. Deletions cut 11 bases from V and 9 bases from J, with 17 bases between. The CDR3 nucleotides read TGTGCCGTTAAAACCTTTACAGGGCAGTACTTC. Translating it yields CAVKTFTGQYF.

CDR3 protein: CASSLGFVGRLNEQFF. Here the CDR3 DNA reads TGTGCCAGCAGCTTGGGGTTTGTTGGCAGACTCAATGAGCAGTTCTTC. The chain has TRBV5-4 and TRBJ2-1, with D uncertain. V shed 0 bases and J shed 6 bases, with 16 bases lying between them. The V gene's germline CDR1 is SGHNT and CDR2 YYREEE (reference sequence). CDR3 length: 16 amino acids.

The V call is TRBV28, the J call TRBJ1-2, with D perhaps TRBD1 (5 bases). CDR1 and CDR2 (germline): MDHEN, SYDVKM. Trimming left V 2 bases short and J 5 bases short, with 12 bases between. The CDR3 extends over 14 amino acids. Here the CDR3 reads CASSLGWQGYGYTF. In DNA, the CDR3 is TGTGCCAGCAGTTTAGGGTGGCAGGGTTATGGCTACACCTTC.

The chain uses TRBV5-4 and TRBJ2-1; 12 bases fit TRBD2. The CDR3 runs 15 residues. Trimming removed 0 bases from V and 9 bases from J; junction bases left unmatched: 4. Germline CDR1 is SGHNT and CDR2 is YYREEE (reference sequence). The CDR3 DNA reads as TGTGCCAGCAGCTTGGGTCTAGCGGGAGGGATTGAGCAGTTCTTC. Protein: CASSLGLAGGIEQFF. Full variable domain (missing parts from reference TRBV5-4 and TRBJ2-1): ETGVTQSPTHLIKTRGQQVTLRCSSQSGHNTVSWYQQALGQGPQFIFQYYREEENGRGNFPPRFSGLQFPNYSSELNVNALELDDSALYLCASSLGLAGGIEQFFGPGTRLTVL.

V gene TRBV6-6 combines with J gene TRBJ1-1; 9 bases line up with TRBD1. With V trimmed by 0 bases and J by 5 bases, 4 bases remained unmatched. The V gene's germline CDR1 is MNHNY and CDR2 SVGAGI (reference sequence). The CDR3 runs to 15 residues. CDR3 DNA: TGTGCCAGCAGTTACTCCCACAGGGGGCGGACTGAAGCTTTCTTT. Translated: CASSYSHRGRTEAFF.